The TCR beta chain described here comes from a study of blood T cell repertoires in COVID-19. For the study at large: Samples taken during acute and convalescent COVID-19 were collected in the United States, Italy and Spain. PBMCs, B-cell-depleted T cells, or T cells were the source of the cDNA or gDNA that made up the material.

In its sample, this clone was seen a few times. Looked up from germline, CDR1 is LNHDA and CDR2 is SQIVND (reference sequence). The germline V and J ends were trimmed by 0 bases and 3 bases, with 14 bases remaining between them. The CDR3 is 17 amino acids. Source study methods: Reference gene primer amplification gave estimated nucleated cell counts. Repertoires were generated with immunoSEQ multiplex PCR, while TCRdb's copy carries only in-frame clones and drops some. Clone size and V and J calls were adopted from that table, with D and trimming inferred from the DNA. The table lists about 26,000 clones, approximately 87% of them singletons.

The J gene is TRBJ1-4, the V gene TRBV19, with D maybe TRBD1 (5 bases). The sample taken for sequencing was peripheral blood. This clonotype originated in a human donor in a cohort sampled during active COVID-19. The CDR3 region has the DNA TGTGCCAGTAGTATAGATCCCAGTTGGGGGGCTAATGAAAAACTGTTTTTT. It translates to CASSIDPSWGANEKLFF.